These 28 T cell receptor beta chains were sequenced from one sample in a study of blood T cell repertoires in COVID-19. Measured with immunoSEQ multiplex PCR; TCRdb has only the in-frame clones, and not every one. The sample has some 150,000 clones; approximately 85% are singletons. Sequencing was done on a sample of peripheral blood. All receptors derive from a woman of 80 years or more with acute or convalescent COVID-19.

The rearrangement links TRBV3-1 (or the pseudogene TRBV3-2) to TRBJ2-7; D is undetermined. Trimming left V 4 bases short and J 7 bases short, with 14 bases between. CDR3 size: 13 residues. Germline values: CDR1 LGHDT, CDR2 YNNKEL (reference sequence). DNA for the CDR3: TGTGCCAGCAGCCCACGTCTCGACGGGGAGCAGTACTTC. It codes for CASSPRLDGEQYF.

The rearrangement joins TRBV4-1 to TRBJ2-3; TRBD1 agrees at 10 bases. Germline lookup yields CDR1 MGHRA and CDR2 YSYEKL. The junction had 9 bases not matched to a gene; V was cut back by 9 bases and J by 3 bases. The CDR3 totals 15 residues. CDR3 sequence reads: CASRKTGGFTDTQYF. In DNA form, the CDR3 reads TGCGCCAGTCGTAAGACAGGGGGCTTTACAGATACGCAGTATTTT.

The gene calls are TRBV5-1 and TRBJ2-2, with 11 bases fitting TRBD2. CDR1 and CDR2 from the germline V gene are SGHRS and YFSETQ. This CDR3 has 17 residues. J was trimmed by 1 base and V by 4 bases; bases with no gene match: 6. CDR3 sequence reads: CASSGGTSGGNTGELFF. CDR3 in DNA: TGCGCCAGCAGCGGCGGGACTAGCGGAGGGAACACCGGGGAGCTGTTTTTT.

The chain uses TRBV30 and TRBJ1-2; D unclear. This CDR3 contains 13 residues. The germline gives CDR1 GTSNPN, CDR2 SVGIG (reference sequence). The V end was cut by 2 bases, the J end by 9 bases, with 16 bases between. CDR3 in DNA: TGTGCCTGGAGTAGCGGAGGAGATCACCGCTACACCTTC. This sequence encodes CAWSSGGDHRYTF.

There are a few counts of this clone. The chain joins TRBV18 to TRBJ1-1; maybe TRBD1 (5 bases). Between the trimmed V and J ends, which lost 3 bases and 6 bases, there was a span of 14 bases. The CDR3 covers 14 residues. Germline values: CDR1 KGHSH, CDR2 LQKENI. CDR3 protein: CASSPNGGMSEAFF. As DNA, the CDR3 is TGTGCCAGCTCACCCAACGGGGGGATGTCTGAAGCTTTCTTT.

This chain links TRBV18 with TRBJ2-5, with D possibly being TRBD1 (5 bases). The CDR3 consists of 13 residues. CDR1 is KGHSH, CDR2 LQKENI, per germline. V lost 4 bases to trimming and J lost 4 bases, with 10 bases between them. DNA of the CDR3: TGTGCCAGCTCACTAGGCAGGGCAGAGACCCAGTACTTC. Protein: CASSLGRAETQYF.

The chain recombines TRBV7-2 with TRBJ1-1; possible D gene TRBD1, 5 bases. From germline, CDR1 is SGHTA and CDR2 FQGNSA. V dropped 7 bases and J dropped 7 bases, with 19 bases sitting between them. CDR3 length: 14 amino acids. CDR3 sequence (DNA): TGTGCCAGCATGATTAAGGGGCGGGGGGATGAAGCTTTCTTT. Translated: CASMIKGRGDEAFF. Full variable domain (outside the CDR3, taken from reference TRBV7-2 and TRBJ1-1): GAGVSQSPSNKVTEKGKDVELRCDPISGHTALYWYRQSLGQGLEFLIYFQGNSAPDKSGLPSDRFSAERTGGSVSTLTIQRTQQEDSAVYLCASMIKGRGDEAFFGQGTRLTVV.

This clone showed up just once. V gene TRBV29-1 combines with J gene TRBJ1-4, with 7 nucleotides matching TRBD1. The germline V gene has CDR1 SQVTM and CDR2 ANQGSEA. This CDR3 is built from 12 residues. V trimming: 6 bases; J trimming: 4 bases; junction bases outside the gene matches: 2. The CDR3 sequence: CSVGQLNEKLFF. The CDR3 DNA sequence: TGCAGCGTGGGACAGCTTAATGAAAAACTGTTTTTT.

This chain joins TRBV6-5 and TRBJ1-2; D perhaps matches TRBD1 (5 bases). The ends were cut back, 0 bases at V and 4 bases at J, with 12 bases in the middle. The CDR3 contains 15 residues. The germline V gene encodes CDR1 MNHEY and CDR2 SVGAGI. CDR3 nucleotide sequence: TGTGCCAGCAGTTACTCGCCCCAGGGACTCTATGGCTACACCTTC. This encodes CASSYSPQGLYGYTF.

This clone appeared a few times. This sequence joins TRBV4-1 and TRBJ1-5, with D unresolved. The ends were cut back, 1 base at V and 7 bases at J, with 11 bases in the middle. Germline V gene lookup returns CDR1 MGHRA and CDR2 YSYEKL. This CDR3 is built from 14 residues. This CDR3 reads CASSQAEGRQPQHF. CDR3 sequence (DNA): TGCGCCAGCAGCCAAGCGGAGGGAAGGCAGCCCCAGCATTTT.

The rearrangement joins TRBV5-1 to TRBJ2-5; 7 nucleotides align to TRBD1. V was pared by 4 bases and J by 1 base, with 4 bases of the junction left unmatched. Germline V gene data show CDR1 as SGHRS and CDR2 as YFSETQ. This CDR3 has 14 residues. Here the CDR3 reads CASSPRDSQETQYF. The CDR3 bases are TGCGCCAGCAGCCCCCGGGACAGCCAAGAGACCCAGTACTTC.

The genes are TRBV7-3 and TRBJ2-5; no clear D gene. The length of the CDR3 is 13 residues. V lost 2 bases to trimming and J lost 3 bases, with 7 bases between them. Germline V CDR1 and CDR2: SGHTA, FQGTGA. The chain's CDR3 is CASSLAREETQYF. The CDR3 nucleotides are TGTGCCAGCAGCTTAGCTCGGGAAGAGACCCAGTACTTC.

The V call is TRBV19, the J call TRBJ1-4, with D maybe TRBD1 (6 bases). Looked up from germline, CDR1 is LNHDA and CDR2 is SQIVND (reference sequence). V lost 6 bases to trimming and J lost 7 bases, with 18 bases between them. The CDR3 is made up of 15 amino acids. The CDR3 coding sequence is TGTGCCAGTAGCCCTCAGACCGGCAGGGGTGAAAAACTGTTTTTT. It translates to CASSPQTGRGEKLFF.

This clone was recorded a few times. The J gene is TRBJ1-2, the V gene TRBV4-1; D is ambiguous. V lost 1 base and J lost 8, with 8 bases in between. In germline, CDR1 is MGHRA, CDR2 YSYEKL. This CDR3 has 12 residues. CDR3 bases: TGCGCCAGCAGCCAAGTGGGCTGGGGCTACACCTTC. Translation: CASSQVGWGYTF.

This clone was seen only once. This sequence joins TRBV10-3 and TRBJ1-3; 7 nucleotides align to TRBD1. The V and J ends lost 2 bases and 2 bases, in that order; junction bases with no gene match: 0. CDR3 size: 14 residues. Germline CDR1 and CDR2: ENHRY and SYGVKD. The CDR3 protein is CAISEQGAGNTIYF. DNA for the CDR3: TGTGCCATCAGTGAGCAGGGGGCTGGAAACACCATATATTTT.

The genes are TRBV28 and TRBJ1-5; 7 bases are a match to TRBD1. Trimming cost V 5 bases and J 5 bases; bases outside gene matches: 21. Germline loops: CDR1 MDHEN, CDR2 SYDVKM. The CDR3 is made up of 19 amino acids. CDR3 loop: CASSTSLDPRDSVHQPQHF. The DNA for the CDR3 is TGTGCCAGCAGTACGTCTTTGGACCCCCGGGACAGTGTCCATCAGCCCCAGCATTTT.

The table lists this clone with a few counts. The chain has TRBV5-1 and TRBJ1-1, with TRBD1 matching over 9 bases. The CDR3 totals 14 residues. Germline values: CDR1 SGHRS, CDR2 YFSETQ. With V trimmed by 2 bases and J by 6 bases, 5 bases remained unmatched. DNA of the CDR3: TGCGCCAGCAGCTTAGAGGGGACAGGGTCTGAAGCTTTCTTT. This sequence encodes CASSLEGTGSEAFF.

Remarks on this clone: The same CDR3 also results from other DNA sequences found in this sample. This sequence joins TRBV5-1 and TRBJ1-3, with D uncertain. The CDR3 has 15 residues. V dropped 1 base and J dropped 0 bases, with 8 bases sitting between them. CDR1 and CDR2 from the germline V gene are SGHRS and YFSETQ. This CDR3 is CASSLSGSSGNTIYF. CDR3 bases: TGCGCCAGCAGCTTGAGCGGGAGCTCTGGAAACACCATATATTTT.

This clone was seen only a few times. This chain uses TRBV11-2 with TRBJ2-7; D ambiguous. CDR3 length: 13 amino acids. CDR1 SGHAT and CDR2 FQNNGV come from the germline V gene. V was trimmed by 5 bases and J by 12 bases, leaving 20 bases between them. CDR3 nucleotides: TGTGCCAGCAGCAACCCCGCGGCAGAAAGGCCGTACTTC. This codes for CASSNPAAERPYF. The full variable domain, its missing parts supplied by reference TRBV11-2 and TRBJ2-7, is EAGVAQSPRYKIIEKRQSVAFWCNPISGHATLYWYQQILGQGPKLLIQFQNNGVVDDSQLPKDRFSAERLKGVDSTLKIQPAKLEDSAVYLCASSNPAAERPYFGPGTRLTVT.

This clone was seen only once. V gene TRBV5-1 combines with J gene TRBJ2-5; no clear D gene. Germline values: CDR1 SGHRS, CDR2 YFSETQ. CDR3 size: 15 residues. Trimming removed 0 bases at V and 0 bases at J, with 9 bases between. The CDR3 loop is CASSLERANQETQYF. The DNA for the CDR3 is TGCGCCAGCAGCTTGGAACGAGCGAACCAAGAGACCCAGTACTTC.

This chain links TRBV5-4 with TRBJ1-1; the D gene is possibly TRBD1 (6 bases). Per germline, CDR1 SGHNT and CDR2 YYREEE (reference sequence). This CDR3 region has 16 residues. The V end was cut by 0 bases, the J end by 4 bases, with 16 bases between. The CDR3 spells CASSLALGARRTEAFF. CDR3 sequence (DNA): TGTGCCAGCAGCTTGGCCTTGGGGGCGCGGCGCACTGAAGCTTTCTTT.

The V gene is TRBV28, the J gene TRBJ2-1, with D unresolved. The V gene's germline CDR1 is MDHEN and CDR2 SYDVKM. V dropped 5 bases and J dropped 2 bases, with 13 bases sitting between them. The CDR3 has 15 residues. The CDR3 nucleotides read TGTGCCAGCAGTAGACTCTTCCTGACCTACAATGAGCAGTTCTTC. It encodes CASSRLFLTYNEQFF.

The count of this clone is one. DNA for the CDR3: TGTGCCACCAGTGATTTCAGGGGGACCCGGGAGCTGTTTTTT. Translating gives CATSDFRGTRELFF. V and J are TRBV24-1 and TRBJ2-2; 7 nucleotides match TRBD1. The junction had 4 bases not matched to a gene; V was cut back by 1 base and J by 9 bases. Germline assignment: CDR1 KGHDR and CDR2 SFDVKD. CDR3 length: 14 amino acids.

The chain has TRBV7-2 and TRBJ2-3, with 12 bases fitting TRBD2. The CDR3 consists of 16 residues. In germline, CDR1 is SGHTA, CDR2 FQGNSA. Unmatched junction bases numbered 5, after V lost 4 bases and J lost 3 bases. CDR3 bases: TGTGCCAGCAGCTACCGACTAGCGGGGGCGACAGATACGCAGTATTTT. Amino acids: CASSYRLAGATDTQYF.

The rearrangement uses TRBV5-4 and TRBJ2-5, with 7 bases aligning to TRBD1. CDR1 is SGHNT and CDR2 is YYREEE in the germline V gene (reference sequence). This CDR3 comprises 15 residues. The V segment lost 0 bases and the J segment 5 bases; nucleotides outside the gene matches: 7. The CDR3 DNA reads as TGTGCCAGCAGCTTGGGACAGGGTTCCGGGGAGACCCAGTACTTC. It codes for CASSLGQGSGETQYF.

The gene calls are TRBV11-2 and TRBJ2-1, with a tentative D call TRBD1 (6 bases). The germline V and J ends were trimmed by 3 bases and 5 bases, with 20 bases remaining between them. There are 17 residues in the CDR3. Looked up from germline, CDR1 is SGHAT and CDR2 is FQNNGV. The CDR3 loop is CASSFGGQRLYHNEQFF. DNA for the CDR3: TGTGCCAGCAGCTTTGGGGGCCAGAGATTGTACCACAATGAGCAGTTCTTC.

V and J are TRBV28 and TRBJ2-7, with D hard to call. The germline V and J ends were trimmed by 4 bases and 3 bases, with 4 bases remaining between them. Germline CDR1 MDHEN, CDR2 SYDVKM. CDR3 length equals 11 residues. CDR3 coding DNA: TGTGCCAGCAGTTACAGCTACGAGCAGTACTTC. It codes for CASSYSYEQYF.

The chain couples TRBV4-2 to TRBJ2-7, with D possibly being TRBD2 (6 bases). This CDR3 spans 16 amino acids. Germline CDR1 is LGHNA and CDR2 is YNFKEQ. V lost 4 bases, J lost 2 bases, and 18 bases lay in between. CDR3 nucleotide sequence: TGTGCCAGCAGCCCGATTGGTGGGGGAGGAACCTACGAGCAGTACTTC. Translated, it gives CASSPIGGGGTYEQYF.